One and the same sample provided the 16 T cell receptor beta chains below, sequenced in a study of blood T cell repertoires in COVID-19. Assay used: immunoSEQ multiplex PCR; TCRdb lists only in-frame clones, some missing. The repertoire has 250,000 or so clones, around 90% of them found once; the top ten carry less than 0.95%. The sequenced sample was peripheral blood. Every receptor here comes from a woman in her 40s who had recovered from COVID-19.

The chain is built from TRBV5-1 and TRBJ2-5; possibly TRBD2 for D (5 bases). This CDR3 is 15 amino acids long. V was clipped by 0 bases and J by 3 bases, with 12 bases between them. From germline, CDR1 is SGHRS and CDR2 YFSETQ. The CDR3 DNA reads TGCGCCAGCAGCTTGGTCCCTAGAGCGGAAGAGACCCAGTACTTC. Its protein product is CASSLVPRAEETQYF.

The CDR3 spells CASSKRDRGRLIEQYF. The CDR3 DNA reads TGTGCCAGTAGTAAGCGGGACAGGGGGAGGTTAATCGAGCAGTACTTC. The chain links TRBV19 to TRBJ2-7; TRBD1 aligns across 11 bases. The germline gives CDR1 LNHDA, CDR2 SQIVND (reference sequence). Trimming cost V 4 bases and J 6 bases; bases outside gene matches: 11. The CDR3 spans 16 residues.

The V call is TRBV28, the J call TRBJ2-7; a possible D gene is TRBD2 (6 bases). Trimming removed 2 bases at V and 2 bases at J, with 7 bases between. This CDR3 is 13 amino acids long. Germline CDR1 is MDHEN and CDR2 is SYDVKM. The CDR3 sequence: CASSLGRTYEQYF. CDR3 DNA sequence: TGTGCCAGCAGTTTAGGGAGGACCTACGAGCAGTACTTC. The whole variable domain, remainder taken from reference TRBV28 and TRBJ2-7, is DVKVTQSSRYLVKRTGEKVFLECVQDMDHENMFWYRQDPGLGLRLIYFSYDVKMKEKGDIPEGYSVSREKKERFSLILESASTNQTSMYLCASSLGRTYEQYFGPGTRLTVT.

The chain has TRBV27 and TRBJ1-5; no clear D gene. This CDR3 has 15 amino acids. Germline V CDR1 and CDR2: MNHEY, SMNVEV (reference sequence). V was shortened by 5 bases and J by 2 bases, with 13 bases between the two germline ends. CDR3 DNA sequence: TGTGCCAGCAGTCTGGGCCCGCAAGGCAATCAGCCCCAGCATTTT. Its translation: CASSLGPQGNQPQHF.

A single count supports this clone. This chain connects TRBV28 to TRBJ1-1; 9 bases line up with TRBD1. The germline V gene encodes CDR1 MDHEN and CDR2 SYDVKM. The ends lost 1 base at V and 5 bases at J; junction bases unmatched: 2. The CDR3 is 14 amino acids. CDR3 nucleotide sequence: TGTGCCAGCAGTTTATCGACAGGGGGGACTGAAGCTTTCTTT. This codes for CASSLSTGGTEAFF.

The V call is TRBV24-1, the J call TRBJ2-5; 11 nucleotides align to TRBD2. The J segment lost 2 bases and the V segment lost 9 bases, leaving 4 bases of the junction unmatched. This CDR3 has 14 residues. In germline, CDR1 is KGHDR, CDR2 SFDVKD. Here the CDR3 DNA reads TGTGCCACCTCTAGCGGGAGGTTTCAAGAGACCCAGTACTTC. Amino acid sequence: CATSSGRFQETQYF.

The chain recombines TRBV19 with TRBJ2-7; the D gene is possibly TRBD1 (6 bases). CDR1 LNHDA and CDR2 SQIVND come from the germline V gene (reference sequence). This CDR3 has 14 residues. V shed 4 bases and J shed 4 bases, with 14 bases lying between them. This CDR3 is CASSSTQGIYEQYF. In DNA, the CDR3 is TGTGCCAGTAGTAGCACCCAGGGGATTTACGAGCAGTACTTC.

The V call is TRBV19, the J call TRBJ1-2; D is perhaps TRBD1 (5 bases). V shed 8 bases and J shed 4 bases, with 14 bases lying between them. This CDR3 comprises 13 residues. CDR1 and CDR2 (germline): LNHDA, SQIVND (reference sequence). The DNA for the CDR3 is TGTGCCAGTTGGGCGGGACTGCGCTATGGCTACACCTTC. Protein: CASWAGLRYGYTF.

V usage is TRBV7-9 and J usage is TRBJ2-5, with a weak D call TRBD1 (6 bases). CDR1 and CDR2 from the germline V gene are SEHNR and FQNEAQ (reference sequence). V dropped 8 bases and J dropped 0 bases, with 7 bases sitting between them. The CDR3 loop spans 12 amino acids. The CDR3, as DNA: TGTGCCAGCGGGACAAACCAAGAGACCCAGTACTTC. Residues: CASGTNQETQYF. The full variable domain, with the rest looked up from reference TRBV7-9 and TRBJ2-5, is DTGVSQNPRHKITKRGQNVTFRCDPISEHNRLYWYRQTLGQGPEFLTYFQNEAQLEKSRLLSDRFSAERPKGSFSTLEIQRTEQGDSAMYLCASGTNQETQYFGPGTRLLVL.

This clone was recorded once. The chain joins TRBV3-1 (or the pseudogene TRBV3-2) to TRBJ2-7; 16 positions match TRBD2. The CDR3 is made up of 16 amino acids. Germline loops: CDR1 LGHDT, CDR2 YNNKEL (reference sequence). Unmatched junction bases numbered 5, after V lost 4 bases and J lost 5 bases. Here the CDR3 reads CASSPSGLAGGDEQYF. The CDR3 DNA reads TGTGCCAGCAGCCCTTCGGGACTAGCGGGAGGGGACGAGCAGTACTTC.

The V and J genes are TRBV10-3 and TRBJ2-3; D possibly corresponds to TRBD2 (6 bases). The CDR3 is made up of 15 amino acids. Trimming took off 10 bases at V and 2 bases at J, with 19 bases between the two ends. In germline, CDR1 is ENHRY, CDR2 SYGVKD. CDR3 amino acids: CANPRGTGLTDTQYF. The DNA of the CDR3 is TGTGCCAACCCCCGGGGGACGGGACTCACAGATACGCAGTATTTT.

The V gene is TRBV18, the J gene TRBJ2-7; TRBD1 aligns across 9 bases. The CDR3 is made up of 15 amino acids. V was pared by 8 bases and J by 0 bases, with 8 bases of the junction left unmatched. CDR1 KGHSH and CDR2 LQKENI come from the germline V gene. The CDR3 here is CASRPGQGFSYEQYF. CDR3 DNA sequence: TGTGCCAGCCGACCGGGACAGGGATTCTCCTACGAGCAGTACTTC.

V usage is TRBV19 and J usage is TRBJ1-1; D gene uncertain. Per the germline V gene, CDR1 is LNHDA and CDR2 is SQIVND (reference sequence). V was shortened by 7 bases and J by 4 bases, with 7 bases between the two germline ends. The CDR3 totals 11 residues. The CDR3 DNA is TGTGCCAGTAATATTCGCACTGAAGCTTTCTTT. Amino acids: CASNIRTEAFF.

This chain connects TRBV30 to TRBJ1-1; D is perhaps TRBD1 (5 bases). There are 15 residues in the CDR3. Germline assignment: CDR1 GTSNPN and CDR2 SVGIG (reference sequence). V was pared by 4 bases and J by 0 bases, with 15 bases between. CDR3 sequence (DNA): TGTGCCTGGACCCGGACCTCGGACATGAACACTGAAGCTTTCTTT. Residues: CAWTRTSDMNTEAFF. Supplemented by reference TRBV30 and TRBJ1-1, the full variable domain reads SQTIHQWPATLVQPVGSPLSLECTVEGTSNPNLYWYRQAAGRGLQLLFYSVGIGQISSEVPQNLSASRPQDRQFILSSKKLLLSDSGFYLCAWTRTSDMNTEAFFGQGTRLTVV.

This rearrangement joins TRBV21-1 to TRBJ2-3; TRBD2 was called by the table and not checked on the DNA. TRBV21-1 constitutes a pseudogene. The CDR3 sequence is 18 residues long. This CDR3 reads CASSKESHGGRETDTQYF. In DNA form, the CDR3 reads TGTGCCAGCAGCAAAGAAAGTCACGGGGGGAGAGAAACAGATACGCAGTATTTT.

This chain connects TRBV5-5 to TRBJ2-1; 16 bases are shared with TRBD2. The CDR3 is made up of 17 amino acids. CDR1 SGHKS and CDR2 YYEKEE come from the germline V gene (reference sequence). Trimming at V came to 3 bases and at J to 8 bases, leaving 8 bases not matched to a gene. CDR3 sequence reads: CASSWGGLAGGRYEQFF. The CDR3 DNA sequence: TGTGCCAGCAGCTGGGGGGGACTAGCGGGAGGGCGTTATGAGCAGTTCTTC.